The clone carrying this TCR beta chain was seen ten or more times. The CDR3 regions of TCR beta were amplified from RNA transcripts. A set of HTBI primers served as the primers for a first-round RT-PCR of the TCR CDR3. TCRdb reprocessed the multiplex PCR reads via MiXCR and lists one record per CDR3 protein. Of about 380,000 distinct CDR3 sequences in the sample, approximately 18% were seen once. At least 3 on the Clinical Activity Score was recorded for ophthalmopathy patients, who also had NOSPECS grade at least 4 and duration under 3 months. The source of the PBMCs was over 8.5 ml of fresh peripheral blood. The data were obtained in a study of T cells in Graves' hyperthyroidism and ophthalmopathy. After removal of 5 bases from V and 14 bases from J, the junction contained 18 bases not matched to a gene. CDR1 is MDHEN, CDR2 SYDVKM, per germline. CDR3 length equals 16 residues.

The origin of this receptor is a man aged 18 to 30 with Graves' ophthalmopathy. What was sequenced was blood. This chain links TRBV28 with TRBJ1-6; 7 nucleotides agree with TRBD1. CDR3 nucleotide sequence: TGTGCCAGCAGTCTATCCCCCGGGACAGCCTATTCGGCCCTCCACTTT. Translated: CASSLSPGTAYSALHF.